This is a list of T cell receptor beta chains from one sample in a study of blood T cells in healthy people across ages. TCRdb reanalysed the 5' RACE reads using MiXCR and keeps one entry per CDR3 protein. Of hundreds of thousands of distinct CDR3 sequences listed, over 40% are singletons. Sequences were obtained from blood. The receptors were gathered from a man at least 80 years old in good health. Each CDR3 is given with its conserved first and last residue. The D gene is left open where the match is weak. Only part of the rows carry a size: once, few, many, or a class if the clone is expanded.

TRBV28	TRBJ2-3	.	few	TGTGCCAGCAGTTTCTCCCCCACACTAGATACGCAGTATTTT	CASSFSPTLDTQYF
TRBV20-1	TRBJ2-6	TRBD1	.	TGCAGTGCTAGAGGGGGACAGGCCAGATCTGGGGCCAACGTCCTGAATTTC	CSARGGQARSGANVLNF
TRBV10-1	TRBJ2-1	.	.	TGCGCCAGCTGGGGCACTTCCTACAATGAGCAGTTCTTC	CASWGTSYNEQFF
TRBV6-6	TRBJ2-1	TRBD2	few	TGTGCCAGCATGCGGGGGGCAGGGTACAATGAGCAGTTCTTC	CASMRGAGYNEQFF
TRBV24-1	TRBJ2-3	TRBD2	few	TGTGCCACCAGTGATTTATCAATGGGGGGGACCGCCACAGATACGCAGTATTTT	CATSDLSMGGTATDTQYF
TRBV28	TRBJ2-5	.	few	TGTGCCAGCAGTTTGCGCCGAGGGAGCGGAACGGAGACCCAGTACTTC	CASSLRRGSGTETQYF
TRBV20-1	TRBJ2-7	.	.	TGCAGTGCCCAACGAGGGGCCCACGAGCAGTACTTC	CSAQRGAHEQYF
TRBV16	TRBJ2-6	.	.	TGTGCCAGCAGCCAACTAGCGCCTGGGGCCAACGTCCTGACTTTC	CASSQLAPGANVLTF
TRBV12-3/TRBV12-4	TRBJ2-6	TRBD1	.	TGTGCCAGCAGTTCGAGGACAGGGAGGCACCTCTCTGGGGCCAACGTCCTGACTTTC	CASSSRTGRHLSGANVLTF
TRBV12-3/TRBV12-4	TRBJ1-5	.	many	TGTGCCAGCACCTTGGGGCAGGGCAATCAGCCCCAGCATTTT	CASTLGQGNQPQHF
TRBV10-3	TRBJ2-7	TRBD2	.	TGTGCCATCAGACCCGAACTAGCGGGGGTATCCTACGAGCAGTACTTC	CAIRPELAGVSYEQYF
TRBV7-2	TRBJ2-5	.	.	TGTGCCAGCAGCTTAGCGGGGTCAAAAGAGATCCAGTACTTC	CASSLAGSKEIQYF
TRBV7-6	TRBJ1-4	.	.	TGTGCCAGCAGCCCGGGAGCAACTAATGAAAAACTGTTTTTT	CASSPGATNEKLFF
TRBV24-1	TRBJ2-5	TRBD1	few	TGTGCCACCAGTGATCAAGGACAGGTGGGAGAGACCCAGTACTTC	CATSDQGQVGETQYF
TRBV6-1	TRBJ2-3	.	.	TGTGCCAGCAGTGATATCTGGACAAGAAGCACAGATACGCAGTATTTT	CASSDIWTRSTDTQYF
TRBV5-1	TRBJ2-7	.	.	TGCGCCAGCAGCTTGGTCCACAACTACGAGCAGTACTTC	CASSLVHNYEQYF
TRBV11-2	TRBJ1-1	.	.	TGTGCCAGCAGCCCTGGAGGGCATACTGAAGCTTTCTTT	CASSPGGHTEAFF
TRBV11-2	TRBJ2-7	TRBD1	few	TGTGCCAGCAGCTTAGATCGAGGACAGGGGGTGTACGAGCAGTACTTC	CASSLDRGQGVYEQYF
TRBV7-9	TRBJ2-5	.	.	TGTGCCAGCACGACAGGTTTAGAGACCCAGTACTTC	CASTTGLETQYF
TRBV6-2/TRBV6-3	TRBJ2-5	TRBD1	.	TGTGCCAGCACCTTCCCTCGGGACAGGGGAGCCCCCCAAGAGACCCAGTACTTC	CASTFPRDRGAPQETQYF
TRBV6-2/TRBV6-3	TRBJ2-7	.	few	TGTGCCAGCAGTTATTACTCTACCTACGAGCAGTACTTC	CASSYYSTYEQYF
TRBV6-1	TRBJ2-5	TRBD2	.	TGTGCCAGCAGCCCGGAGGGGACTAGCGGAGGGTATGAGCAGTACTTC	CASSPEGTSGGYEQYF
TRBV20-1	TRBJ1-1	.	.	TGCAGTGCTAGACGGGTCGGGGGGACTGAAGCTTTCTTT	CSARRVGGTEAFF
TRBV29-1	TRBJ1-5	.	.	TGCAGCGTTGTATTCGGCAATCAGCCCCAGCATTTT	CSVVFGNQPQHF
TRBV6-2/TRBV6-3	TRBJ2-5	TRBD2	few	TGTGCCAGCACTCCTAGCGGGGGGGGAGAGACCCAGTACTTC	CASTPSGGGETQYF
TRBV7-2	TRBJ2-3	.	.	TGTGCCAGCAGCACTCAGGGGTTTAGCACAGATACGCAGTATTTT	CASSTQGFSTDTQYF
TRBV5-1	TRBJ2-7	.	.	TGCGCCAGCAGCTCCCGTTTCCAACATGAGGACAGAACCTACGAGCAGTACTTC	CASSSRFQHEDRTYEQYF
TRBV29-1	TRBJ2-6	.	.	TGCAGCGATGGAGGGACAGTTGTACCCTCTGGGACCAACGTCCTGACTTTC	CSDGGTVVPSGTNVLTF
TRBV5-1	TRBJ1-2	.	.	TGCGCCAGCAGCCGCGATGAGGGGACCTATGGCTACACCTTC	CASSRDEGTYGYTF
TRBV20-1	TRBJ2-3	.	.	TGCAGTGCTATCTCAACTCGGACGAGCACAGATACGCAGTATTTT	CSAISTRTSTDTQYF
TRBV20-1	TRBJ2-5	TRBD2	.	TGCAGTGCCCCGGGACTAGCGGGAGGGTGGGTCTTGGGGGAGACCCAGTACTTC	CSAPGLAGGWVLGETQYF
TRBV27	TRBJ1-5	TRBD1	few	TGTGCCAGCAATAGGACAGGCGCCCTAGGGGGTCAGCCCCAGCATTTT	CASNRTGALGGQPQHF
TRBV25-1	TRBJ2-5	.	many	TGTGCCAGCAGTGAATCTTTCGGCAGGGGAGAGACCCAGTACTTC	CASSESFGRGETQYF
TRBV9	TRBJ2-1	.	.	TGTGCCAGCAGCGTAGTGGTCAGGGGTATCACCGGGGAGCTGTTCTTC	CASSVVVRGITGELFF
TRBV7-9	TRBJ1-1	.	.	TGTGCCAGCAGCCTCCCGGGCCTTCAGATGAACACTGAAGCTTTCTTT	CASSLPGLQMNTEAFF
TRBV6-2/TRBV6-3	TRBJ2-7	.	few	TGTGCCAGCAGTTACATAGTTAGCGCCTACGAGCAGTACTTC	CASSYIVSAYEQYF
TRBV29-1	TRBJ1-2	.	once	TGCAGCGCTGACACAGCGACCTCGGGTGGGAACACCTTC	CSADTATSGGNTF
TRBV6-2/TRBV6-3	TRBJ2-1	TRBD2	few	TGTGCCAGCAGTCAACGGACTAGCGCAAACAATGAGCAGTTCTTC	CASSQRTSANNEQFF
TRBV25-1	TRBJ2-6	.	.	TGTGCCAGCAGTGACAATAACTGGGAACCTGGGGCCAACGTCCTGACTTTC	CASSDNNWEPGANVLTF
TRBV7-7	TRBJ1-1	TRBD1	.	TGTGCCAGCAGTAAACAGGGGGGTGAAGCTTTCTTT	CASSKQGGEAFF
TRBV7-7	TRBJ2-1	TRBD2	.	TGTGCTAGCAGCTTAGCGGGTGGAGCGGGAGGGAATGAGCAGTTCTTC	CASSLAGGAGGNEQFF
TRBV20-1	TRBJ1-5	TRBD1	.	TGCAGTGCTAGAAAGGACAGGGGTGGCAATCAGCCCCAGCATTTT	CSARKDRGGNQPQHF
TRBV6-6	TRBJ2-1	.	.	TGTGCCAGCAGTTACTCGCCGGGTGAGCAGTTCTTC	CASSYSPGEQFF
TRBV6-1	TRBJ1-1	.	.	TGTGCCAGCAGTGAAACCCTCGATGTCATGGCTTTCTTT	CASSETLDVMAFF
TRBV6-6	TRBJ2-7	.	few	TGTGCCAGCAGTGCAAATTCTCCCTCCTACGAGCAGTACTTC	CASSANSPSYEQYF
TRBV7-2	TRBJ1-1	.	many	TGTGCCAGCAGCGCCAGAAAGAACACTGAAGCTTTCTTT	CASSARKNTEAFF
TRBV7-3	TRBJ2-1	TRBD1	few	TGTGCCAGCAGTGAAACCGGACAGGCCTCCTACAATGAGCAGTTCTTC	CASSETGQASYNEQFF
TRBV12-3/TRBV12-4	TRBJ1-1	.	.	TGTGCCAGCAGTTTAATGCGGGGTTCCACTGAAGCTTTCTTT	CASSLMRGSTEAFF